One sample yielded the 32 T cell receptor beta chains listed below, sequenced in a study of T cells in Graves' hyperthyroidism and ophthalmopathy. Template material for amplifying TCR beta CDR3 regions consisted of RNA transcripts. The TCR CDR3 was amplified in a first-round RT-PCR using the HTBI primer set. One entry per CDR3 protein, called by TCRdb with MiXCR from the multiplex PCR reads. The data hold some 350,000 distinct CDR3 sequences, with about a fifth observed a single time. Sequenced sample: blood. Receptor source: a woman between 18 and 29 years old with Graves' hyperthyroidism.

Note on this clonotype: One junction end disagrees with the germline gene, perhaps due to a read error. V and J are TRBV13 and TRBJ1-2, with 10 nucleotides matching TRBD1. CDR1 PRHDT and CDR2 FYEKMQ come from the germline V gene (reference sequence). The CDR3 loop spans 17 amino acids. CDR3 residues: CASSLAGTGVHNYGYTF. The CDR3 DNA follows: TGTGCCAGCAGCTTGGCCGGGACAGGGGTCCATAACTATGGTTACACCTTC.

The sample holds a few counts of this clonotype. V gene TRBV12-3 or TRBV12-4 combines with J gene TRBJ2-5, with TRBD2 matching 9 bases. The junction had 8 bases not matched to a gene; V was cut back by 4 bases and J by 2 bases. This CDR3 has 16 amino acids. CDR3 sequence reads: CASSSSGTSSQETQYF. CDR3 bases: TGTGCCAGCAGTTCCTCCGGGACTAGCTCTCAAGAGACCCAGTACTTC.

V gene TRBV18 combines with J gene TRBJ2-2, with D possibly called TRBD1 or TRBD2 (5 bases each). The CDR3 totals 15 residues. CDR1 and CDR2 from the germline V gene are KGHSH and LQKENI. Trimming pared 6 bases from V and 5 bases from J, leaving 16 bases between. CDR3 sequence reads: CASSPGTASTGELFF. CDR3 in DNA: TGTGCCAGCTCCCCCGGGACCGCCTCGACCGGGGAGCTGTTTTTT.

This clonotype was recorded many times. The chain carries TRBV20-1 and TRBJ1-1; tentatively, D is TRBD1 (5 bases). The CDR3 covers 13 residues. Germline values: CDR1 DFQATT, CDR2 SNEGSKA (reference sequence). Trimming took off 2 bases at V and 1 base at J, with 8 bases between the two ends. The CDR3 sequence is CSARRRENTEAFF. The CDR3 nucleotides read TGCAGTGCTAGACGCAGGGAGAACACTGAAGCTTTCTTT.

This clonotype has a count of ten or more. CDR3 sequence: CASSAQGSPNYGYTF. DNA for the CDR3: TGTGCCAGCAGTGCACAGGGCTCCCCCAACTATGGCTACACCTTC. V is TRBV2 and J is TRBJ1-2, with TRBD1 as a possible D gene (6 bases). V lost 4 bases and J 2 bases, leaving 14 bases between the germline ends. Germline V gene sequence: CDR1 SNHLY, CDR2 FYNNEI. The CDR3 spans 15 residues.

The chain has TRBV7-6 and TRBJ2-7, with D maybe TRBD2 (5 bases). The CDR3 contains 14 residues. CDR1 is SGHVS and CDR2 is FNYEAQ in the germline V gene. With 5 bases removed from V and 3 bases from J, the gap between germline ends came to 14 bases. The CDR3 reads CASSPPGKVYEQYF. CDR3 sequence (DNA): TGTGCCAGCAGCCCTCCGGGGAAGGTCTACGAGCAGTACTTC. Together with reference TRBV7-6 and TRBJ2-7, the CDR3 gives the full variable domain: GAGVSQSPRYKVTKRGQDVALRCDPISGHVSLYWYRQALGQGPEFLTYFNYEAQQDKSGLPNDRFSAERPEGSISTLTIQRTEQRDSAMYRCASSPPGKVYEQYFGPGTRLTVT.

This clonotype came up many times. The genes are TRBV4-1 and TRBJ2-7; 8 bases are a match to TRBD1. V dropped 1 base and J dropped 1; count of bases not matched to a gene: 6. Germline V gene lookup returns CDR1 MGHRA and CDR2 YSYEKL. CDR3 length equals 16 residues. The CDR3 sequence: CASSQVAGQVSYEQYF. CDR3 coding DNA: TGCGCCAGCAGCCAAGTGGCGGGACAGGTATCCTACGAGCAGTACTTC.

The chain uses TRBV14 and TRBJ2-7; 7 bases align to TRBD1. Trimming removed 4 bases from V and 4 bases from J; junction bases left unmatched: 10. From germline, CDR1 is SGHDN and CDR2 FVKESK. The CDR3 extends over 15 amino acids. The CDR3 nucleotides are TGTGCCAGCAGCCGTTCAGGACAGGAACTATACGAGCAGTACTTC. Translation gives CASSRSGQELYEQYF.

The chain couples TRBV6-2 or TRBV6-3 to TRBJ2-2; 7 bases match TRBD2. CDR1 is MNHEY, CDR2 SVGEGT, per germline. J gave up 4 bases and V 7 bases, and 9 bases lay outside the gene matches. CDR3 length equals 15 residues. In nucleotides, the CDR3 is TGTGCCAGCACCACCGGGCTAGCGGCCACCGGGGAGCTGTTTTTT. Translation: CASTTGLAATGELFF.

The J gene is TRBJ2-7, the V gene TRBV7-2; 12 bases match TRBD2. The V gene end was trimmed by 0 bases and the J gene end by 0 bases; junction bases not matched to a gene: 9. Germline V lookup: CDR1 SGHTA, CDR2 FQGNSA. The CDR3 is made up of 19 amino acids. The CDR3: CASSLARLAGGPSSYEQYF. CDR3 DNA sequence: TGTGCCAGCAGCTTAGCGCGTCTAGCGGGGGGGCCCAGCTCCTACGAGCAGTACTTC.

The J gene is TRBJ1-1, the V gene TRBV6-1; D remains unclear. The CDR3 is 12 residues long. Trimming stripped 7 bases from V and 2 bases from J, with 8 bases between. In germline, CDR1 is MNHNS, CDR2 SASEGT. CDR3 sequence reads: CASKWINTEAFF. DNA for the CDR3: TGTGCCAGCAAGTGGATTAACACTGAAGCTTTCTTT.

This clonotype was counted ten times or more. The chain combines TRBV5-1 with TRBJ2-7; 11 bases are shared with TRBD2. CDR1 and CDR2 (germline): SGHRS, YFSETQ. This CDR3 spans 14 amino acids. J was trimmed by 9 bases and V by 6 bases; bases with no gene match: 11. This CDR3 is CASTPGGTSGVQYF. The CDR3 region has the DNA TGCGCCAGCACCCCCGGGGGGACTAGCGGAGTGCAGTACTTC.

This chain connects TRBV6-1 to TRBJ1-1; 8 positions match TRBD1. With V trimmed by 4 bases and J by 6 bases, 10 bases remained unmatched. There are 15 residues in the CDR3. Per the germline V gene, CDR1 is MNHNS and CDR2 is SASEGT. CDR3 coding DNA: TGTGCCAGCAGTGGCAGGGGGCTTAAGGTTCCTGAAGCTTTCTTT. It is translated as CASSGRGLKVPEAFF.

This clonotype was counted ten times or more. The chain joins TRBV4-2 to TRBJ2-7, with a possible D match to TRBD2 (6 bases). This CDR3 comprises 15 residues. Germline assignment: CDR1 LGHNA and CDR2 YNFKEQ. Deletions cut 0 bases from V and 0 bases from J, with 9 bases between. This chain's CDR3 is CASSQDRGSSYEQYF. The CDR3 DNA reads TGTGCCAGCAGCCAAGATCGGGGGAGCTCCTACGAGCAGTACTTC.

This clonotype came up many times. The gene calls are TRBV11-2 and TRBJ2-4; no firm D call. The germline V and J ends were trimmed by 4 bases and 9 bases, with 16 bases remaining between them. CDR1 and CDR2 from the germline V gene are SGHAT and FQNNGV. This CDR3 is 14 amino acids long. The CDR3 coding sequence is TGTGCCAGCAGCTCCATCAAACTGATCGGCATTCAGTACTTC. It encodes CASSSIKLIGIQYF. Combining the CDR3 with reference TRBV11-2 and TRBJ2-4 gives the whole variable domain EAGVAQSPRYKIIEKRQSVAFWCNPISGHATLYWYQQILGQGPKLLIQFQNNGVVDDSQLPKDRFSAERLKGVDSTLKIQPAKLEDSAVYLCASSSIKLIGIQYFGAGTRLSVL.

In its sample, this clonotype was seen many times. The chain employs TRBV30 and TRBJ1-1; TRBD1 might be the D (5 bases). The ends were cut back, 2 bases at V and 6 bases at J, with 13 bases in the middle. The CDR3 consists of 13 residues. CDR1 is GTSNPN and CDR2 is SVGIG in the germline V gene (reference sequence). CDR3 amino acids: CAWSPGRGPEAFF. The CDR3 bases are TGTGCCTGGAGTCCAGGGCGTGGGCCTGAAGCTTTCTTT.

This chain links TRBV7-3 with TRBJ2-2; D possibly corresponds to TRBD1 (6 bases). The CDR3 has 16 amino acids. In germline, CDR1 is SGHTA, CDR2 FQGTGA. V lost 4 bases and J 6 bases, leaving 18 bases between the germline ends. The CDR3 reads CASSSPGRGVPGELFF. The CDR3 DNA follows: TGTGCCAGCAGCTCCCCGGGCAGGGGAGTCCCCGGGGAGCTGTTTTTT.

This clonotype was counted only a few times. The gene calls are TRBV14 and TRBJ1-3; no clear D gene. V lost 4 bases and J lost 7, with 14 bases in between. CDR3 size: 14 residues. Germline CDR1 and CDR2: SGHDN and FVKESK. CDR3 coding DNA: TGTGCCAGCAGCCGTAGGAGTACGGCGAACACCATATATTTT. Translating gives CASSRRSTANTIYF.

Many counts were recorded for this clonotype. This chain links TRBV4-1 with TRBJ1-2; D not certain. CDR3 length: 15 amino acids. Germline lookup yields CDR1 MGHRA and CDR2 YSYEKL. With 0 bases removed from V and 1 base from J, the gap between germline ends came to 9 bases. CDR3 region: CASSQDEGFNYGYTF. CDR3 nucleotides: TGCGCCAGCAGCCAAGATGAGGGATTTAACTATGGCTACACCTTC.

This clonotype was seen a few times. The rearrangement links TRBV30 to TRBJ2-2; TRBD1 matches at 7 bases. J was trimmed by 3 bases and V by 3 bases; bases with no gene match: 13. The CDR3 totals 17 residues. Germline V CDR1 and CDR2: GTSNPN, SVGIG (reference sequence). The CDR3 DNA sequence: TGTGCCTGGAGGGATACTATCAGGGGGTCGGACACCGGGGAGCTGTTTTTT. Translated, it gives CAWRDTIRGSDTGELFF.

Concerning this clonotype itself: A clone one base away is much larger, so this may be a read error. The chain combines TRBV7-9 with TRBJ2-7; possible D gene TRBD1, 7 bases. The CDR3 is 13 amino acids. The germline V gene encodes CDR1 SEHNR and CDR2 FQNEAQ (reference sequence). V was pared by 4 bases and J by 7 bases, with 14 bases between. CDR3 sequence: CASSSTGRREQYF. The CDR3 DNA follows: TGTGCCAGCAGCTCGACAGGGAGGAGAGAGCAGTACTTC.

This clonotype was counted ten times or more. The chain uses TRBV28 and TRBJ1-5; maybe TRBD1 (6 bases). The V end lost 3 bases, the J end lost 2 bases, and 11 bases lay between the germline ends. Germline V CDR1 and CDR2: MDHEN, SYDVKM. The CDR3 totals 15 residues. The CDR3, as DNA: TGTGCCAGCAGTTTTGCACAGGGAGGCAATCAGCCCCAGCATTTT. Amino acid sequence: CASSFAQGGNQPQHF. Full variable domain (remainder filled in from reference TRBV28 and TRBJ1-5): DVKVTQSSRYLVKRTGEKVFLECVQDMDHENMFWYRQDPGLGLRLIYFSYDVKMKEKGDIPEGYSVSREKKERFSLILESASTNQTSMYLCASSFAQGGNQPQHFGDGTRLSIL.

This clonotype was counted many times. This CDR3 reads CASSLYGGASKQYF. The CDR3 DNA sequence: TGTGCCAGCAGTTTATACGGGGGGGCCAGCAAGCAGTACTTC. V is TRBV28 and J is TRBJ2-7; TRBD2 agrees at 8 bases. Germline V lookup: CDR1 MDHEN, CDR2 SYDVKM. The junction had 7 bases not matched to a gene; V was cut back by 1 base and J by 8 bases. This CDR3 is 14 amino acids long.

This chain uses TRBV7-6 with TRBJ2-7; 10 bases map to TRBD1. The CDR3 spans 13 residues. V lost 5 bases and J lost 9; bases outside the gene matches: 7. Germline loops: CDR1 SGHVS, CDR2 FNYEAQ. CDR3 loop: CASSDVDRGAQYF. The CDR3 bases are TGTGCCAGCAGCGACGTGGACAGGGGGGCGCAGTACTTC.

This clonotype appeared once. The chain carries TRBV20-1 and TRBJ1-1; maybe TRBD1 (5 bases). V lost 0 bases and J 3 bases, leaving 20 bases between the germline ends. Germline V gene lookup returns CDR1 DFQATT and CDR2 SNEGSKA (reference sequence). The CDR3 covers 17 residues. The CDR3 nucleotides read TGCAGTGCTAGAGATATGGGTATGGGCTGGGGGGACACTGAAGCTTTCTTT. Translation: CSARDMGMGWGDTEAFF.

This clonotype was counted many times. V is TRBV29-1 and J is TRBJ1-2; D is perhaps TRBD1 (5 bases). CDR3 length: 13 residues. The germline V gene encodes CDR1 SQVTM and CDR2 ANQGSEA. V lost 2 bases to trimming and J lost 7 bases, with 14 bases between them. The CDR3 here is CSVEKVGGRGYTF. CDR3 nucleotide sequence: TGCAGCGTTGAAAAGGTGGGGGGTCGTGGCTACACCTTC.

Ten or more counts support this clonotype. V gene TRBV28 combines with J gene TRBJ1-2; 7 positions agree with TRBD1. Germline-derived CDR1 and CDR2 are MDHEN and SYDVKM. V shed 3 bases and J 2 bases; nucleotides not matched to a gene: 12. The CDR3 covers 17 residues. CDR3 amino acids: CASSLAPYRGRNYGYTF. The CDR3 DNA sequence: TGTGCCAGCAGTTTGGCCCCCTACAGGGGAAGGAACTATGGCTACACCTTC.

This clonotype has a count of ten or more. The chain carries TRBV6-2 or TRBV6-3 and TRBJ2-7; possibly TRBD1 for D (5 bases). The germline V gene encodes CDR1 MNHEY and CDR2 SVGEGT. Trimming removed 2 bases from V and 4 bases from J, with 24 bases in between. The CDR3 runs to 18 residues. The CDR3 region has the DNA TGTGCCAGCAGTTACGGTCTTCAGGGCTCCTCCGCCATATACGAGCAGTACTTC. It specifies CASSYGLQGSSAIYEQYF.

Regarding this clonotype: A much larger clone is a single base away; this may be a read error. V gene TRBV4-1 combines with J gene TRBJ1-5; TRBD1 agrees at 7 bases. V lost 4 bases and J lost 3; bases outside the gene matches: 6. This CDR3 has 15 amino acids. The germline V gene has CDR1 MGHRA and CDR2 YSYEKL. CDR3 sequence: CASSRREGANQPQHF. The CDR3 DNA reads TGCGCCAGCAGCCGACGGGAGGGGGCCAATCAGCCCCAGCATTTT.

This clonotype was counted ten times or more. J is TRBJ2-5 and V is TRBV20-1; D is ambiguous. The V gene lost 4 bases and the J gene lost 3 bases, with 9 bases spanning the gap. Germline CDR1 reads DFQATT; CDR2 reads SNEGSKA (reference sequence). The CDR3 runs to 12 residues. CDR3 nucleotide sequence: TGCAGTGCTATGCTAGATAAAGAGACCCAGTACTTC. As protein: CSAMLDKETQYF.

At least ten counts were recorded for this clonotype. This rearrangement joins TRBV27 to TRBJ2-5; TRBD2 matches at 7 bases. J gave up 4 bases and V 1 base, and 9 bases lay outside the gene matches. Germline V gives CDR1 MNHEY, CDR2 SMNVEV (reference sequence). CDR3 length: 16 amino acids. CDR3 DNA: TGTGCCAGCAGTTTATTTCAGGGAGGGGTTGGAGAGACCCAGTACTTC. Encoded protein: CASSLFQGGVGETQYF.

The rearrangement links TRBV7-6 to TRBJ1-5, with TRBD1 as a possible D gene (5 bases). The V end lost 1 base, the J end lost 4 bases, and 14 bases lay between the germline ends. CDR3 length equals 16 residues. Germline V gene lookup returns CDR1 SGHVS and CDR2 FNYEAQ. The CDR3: CASSLEAAGRNQPQHF. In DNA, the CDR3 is TGTGCCAGCAGCTTAGAGGCGGCAGGGAGAAATCAGCCCCAGCATTTT.